These 12 T cell receptor beta chains were all obtained from the same sample, sequenced in a study of cytomegalovirus exposure and HLA in healthy donors. Primers included in the PCR were 60 Vbeta and 13 Jbeta primers. Method: immunoSEQ multiplex PCR; TCRdb's copy keeps in-frame clones and lacks some. The sample holds about 74,000 clones. The sequenced sample consisted of PBMCs. The receptors derive from a female donor in good health and CMV-seropositive.

This chain uses TRBV19 with TRBJ2-5, with a weak D call TRBD1 (6 bases). The germline CDR1 and CDR2 sequences are LNHDA and SQIVND (reference sequence). Trimming left V 1 base short and J 2 bases short, with 14 bases between. The CDR3 is made up of 16 amino acids. CDR3 DNA: TGTGCCAGTAGTATAGGAGGCCTGACAGGTCAAGAGACCCAGTACTTC. This gives the protein CASSIGGLTGQETQYF.

The rearrangement links TRBV6-6 to TRBJ2-3; tentative D call: TRBD2 (7 bases). This CDR3 has 16 amino acids. The germline gives CDR1 MNHNY, CDR2 SVGAGI (reference sequence). V was trimmed by 5 bases and J by 4 bases, leaving 19 bases between them. In DNA, the CDR3 is TGTGCCAGCAGTAGCACGGGGGGCGAAACTCCAGATACGCAGTATTTT. It codes for CASSSTGGETPDTQYF.

The chain combines TRBV18 with TRBJ1-2; possibly TRBD1 for D (6 bases). This CDR3 has 14 amino acids. V was trimmed by 0 bases and J by 2 bases, leaving 7 bases between them. CDR1 KGHSH and CDR2 LQKENI come from the germline V gene. The chain's CDR3 is CASSPPGTNYGYTF. For the CDR3, the DNA is TGTGCCAGCTCACCACCCGGGACAAACTATGGCTACACCTTC.

The genes are TRBV6-1 and TRBJ1-5; D not certain. Per germline, CDR1 MNHNS and CDR2 SASEGT. CDR3 length: 14 amino acids. V gave up 0 bases and J gave up 4 bases, with 7 bases separating them. CDR3 bases: TGTGCCAGCAGTGAAGCTTCCGCGAATCAGCCCCAGCATTTT. Amino acid sequence: CASSEASANQPQHF.

The rearrangement uses TRBV5-1 and TRBJ2-5; 8 bases line up with TRBD1. CDR1 and CDR2 (germline): SGHRS, YFSETQ. The CDR3 contains 15 residues. Losses at the gene ends were 5 bases for V and 2 bases for J; bases not matched to a gene: 8. CDR3: CASRAGQGAQETQYF. As DNA, the CDR3 is TGCGCCAGCAGAGCCGGGCAGGGGGCTCAAGAGACCCAGTACTTC.

The chain employs TRBV18 and TRBJ1-4, with D perhaps matching TRBD1 (6 bases). This CDR3 is 15 amino acids long. Germline CDR1 and CDR2: KGHSH and LQKENI. V was cut by 5 bases and J by 6 bases, with 16 bases left in between. The CDR3 sequence: CASSAYGGLDEKLFF. The CDR3 nucleotides read TGTGCCAGCTCAGCATACGGGGGGCTAGATGAAAAACTGTTTTTT.

J is TRBJ1-6 and V is TRBV7-9; perhaps TRBD1 as D (6 bases). CDR1 SEHNR and CDR2 FQNEAQ come from the germline V gene (reference sequence). Trimming stripped 5 bases from V and 6 bases from J, with 11 bases between. This CDR3 contains 14 residues. This CDR3 reads CASSVDSRNSPLHF. Written as DNA, the CDR3 is TGTGCCAGCAGCGTGGACAGCCGTAATTCACCCCTCCACTTT.

As concerns this clone: An end of the junction differs from the germline gene, which may be a read error. The V gene is TRBV7-7, the J gene TRBJ2-5, with a weak D call TRBD1 (7 bases). This CDR3 has 15 amino acids. Germline CDR1 is SSHAT and CDR2 is FNYEAQ (reference sequence). The DNA of the CDR3 is TGTGCTAGCAGCCCTCAGGGGGGTAGGCAAGAGACCCAGTACTTC. Translating it yields CASSPQGGRQETQYF.

The CDR3 protein is CASSLVLAGDEQFF. In DNA form, the CDR3 reads TGTGCCAGCAGCTTGGTTCTAGCGGGAGATGAGCAGTTCTTC. The rearrangement uses TRBV5-6 and TRBJ2-1, with TRBD2 identical over 10 bases. Germline loops: CDR1 SGHDT, CDR2 YYEEEE. The junction had 2 bases not matched to a gene; V was cut back by 0 bases and J by 8 bases. The CDR3 extends over 14 amino acids.

The rearrangement uses TRBV11-3 and TRBJ2-3; D might be TRBD2 (7 bases). The V gene lost 0 bases and the J gene lost 15 bases, with 16 bases spanning the gap. The CDR3 extends over 13 amino acids. Germline V gene lookup returns CDR1 SGHNT and CDR2 YENEEA. The CDR3 is CASSLDEGGPSYF. CDR3 DNA: TGTGCCAGCAGCTTAGACGAGGGGGGGCCGAGCTATTTT.

This chain uses TRBV18 with TRBJ1-1; 11 positions agree with TRBD1. The V and J ends lost 3 bases and 4 bases, in that order; junction bases with no gene match: 10. The germline V gene encodes CDR1 KGHSH and CDR2 LQKENI. CDR3 length: 17 amino acids. The CDR3 DNA follows: TGTGCCAGCTCACCTGGGACAGGGGGGATAGTGAGCACTGAAGCTTTCTTT. Protein product: CASSPGTGGIVSTEAFF.

The V and J genes are TRBV19 and TRBJ2-7; the D is unclear. With 6 bases removed from V and 0 bases from J, the gap between germline ends came to 15 bases. This CDR3 has 15 amino acids. Per germline, CDR1 LNHDA and CDR2 SQIVND (reference sequence). The CDR3 protein is CASSPRGGISYEQYF. The CDR3 region has the DNA TGTGCCAGTAGCCCTCGTGGCGGTATCTCCTACGAGCAGTACTTC.